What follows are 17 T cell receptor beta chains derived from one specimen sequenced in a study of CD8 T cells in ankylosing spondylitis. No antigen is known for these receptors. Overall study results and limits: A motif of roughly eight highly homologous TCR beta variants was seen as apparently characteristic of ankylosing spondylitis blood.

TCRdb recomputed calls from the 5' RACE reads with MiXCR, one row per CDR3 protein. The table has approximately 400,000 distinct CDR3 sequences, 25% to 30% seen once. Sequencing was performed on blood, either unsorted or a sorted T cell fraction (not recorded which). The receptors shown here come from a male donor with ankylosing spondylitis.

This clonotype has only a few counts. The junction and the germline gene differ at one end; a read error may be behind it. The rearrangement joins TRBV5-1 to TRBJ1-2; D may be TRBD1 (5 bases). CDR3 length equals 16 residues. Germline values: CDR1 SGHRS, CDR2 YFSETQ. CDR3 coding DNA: TGCGCCAGCACCTTGGGCCCTGGGGGAGAAGACTATGGCTACACCTTC. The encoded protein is CASTLGPGGEDYGYTF.

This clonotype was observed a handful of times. CDR3 region: CASSFGTSGRADEQFF. Written as DNA, the CDR3 is TGTGCCAGCAGCTTCGGGACTAGCGGGAGGGCCGATGAGCAGTTCTTC. The chain couples TRBV7-2 to TRBJ2-1; TRBD2 matches 16 bases. This CDR3 contains 16 residues. Per the germline V gene, CDR1 is SGHTA and CDR2 is FQGNSA. V trimming: 3 bases; J trimming: 8 bases; junction bases outside the gene matches: 4.

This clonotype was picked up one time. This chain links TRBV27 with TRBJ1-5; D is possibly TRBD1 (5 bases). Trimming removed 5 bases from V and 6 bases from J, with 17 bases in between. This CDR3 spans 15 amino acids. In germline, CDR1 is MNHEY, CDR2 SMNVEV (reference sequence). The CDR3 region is CASSIHRDLSQPQHF. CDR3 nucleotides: TGTGCCAGCAGTATCCACCGGGACCTCTCTCAGCCCCAGCATTTT.

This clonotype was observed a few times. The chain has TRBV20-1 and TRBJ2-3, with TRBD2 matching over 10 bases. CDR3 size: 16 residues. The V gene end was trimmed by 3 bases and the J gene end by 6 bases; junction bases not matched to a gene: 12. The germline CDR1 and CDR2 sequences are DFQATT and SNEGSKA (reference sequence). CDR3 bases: TGCAGTGCTAGGGGAAGGACTAGCGGTGTTTTGGATACGCAGTATTTT. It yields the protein CSARGRTSGVLDTQYF.

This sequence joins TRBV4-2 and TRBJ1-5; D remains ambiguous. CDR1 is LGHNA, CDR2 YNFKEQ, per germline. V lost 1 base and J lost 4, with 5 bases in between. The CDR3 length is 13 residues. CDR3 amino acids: CASSQAINQPQHF. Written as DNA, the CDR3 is TGTGCCAGCAGCCAAGCCATTAATCAGCCCCAGCATTTT.

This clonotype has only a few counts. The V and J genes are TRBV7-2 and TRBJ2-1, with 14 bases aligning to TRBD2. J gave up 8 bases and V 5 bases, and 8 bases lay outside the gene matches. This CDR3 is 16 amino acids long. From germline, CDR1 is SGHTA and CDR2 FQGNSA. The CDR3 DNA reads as TGTGCCAGCAGCATAGGACTAGCGGGAGGAGGGGATGAGCAGTTCTTC. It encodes CASSIGLAGGGDEQFF.

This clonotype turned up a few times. CDR3: CASSHESRYTEAFF. In nucleotides, the CDR3 is TGTGCCAGCAGCCATGAGAGCCGATACACTGAAGCTTTCTTT. The chain combines TRBV5-5 with TRBJ1-1; D is unclear. This CDR3 is built from 14 residues. V was cut by 4 bases and J by 3 bases, with 13 bases left in between. In germline, CDR1 is SGHKS, CDR2 YYEKEE (reference sequence).

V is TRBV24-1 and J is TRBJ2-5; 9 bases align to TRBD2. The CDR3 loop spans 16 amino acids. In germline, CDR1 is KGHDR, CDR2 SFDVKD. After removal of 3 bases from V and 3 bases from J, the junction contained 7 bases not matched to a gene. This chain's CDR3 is CATSDPISGREETQYF. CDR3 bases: TGTGCCACCAGTGATCCTATTAGCGGGAGAGAAGAGACCCAGTACTTC.

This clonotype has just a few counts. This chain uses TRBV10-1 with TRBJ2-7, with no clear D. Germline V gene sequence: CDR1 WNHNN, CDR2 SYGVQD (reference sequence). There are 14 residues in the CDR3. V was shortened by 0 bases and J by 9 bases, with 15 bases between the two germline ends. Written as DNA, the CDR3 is TGCGCCAGCAGTGAGTCGGGCCGTCAATATGGGCAGTACTTC. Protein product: CASSESGRQYGQYF.

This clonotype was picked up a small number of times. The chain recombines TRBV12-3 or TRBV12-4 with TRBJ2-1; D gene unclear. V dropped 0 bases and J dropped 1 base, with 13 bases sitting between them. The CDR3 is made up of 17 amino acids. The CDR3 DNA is TGTGCCAGCAGTTTAGCGCAGTCGGCAGCTTCCTACAATGAGCAGTTCTTC. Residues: CASSLAQSAASYNEQFF.

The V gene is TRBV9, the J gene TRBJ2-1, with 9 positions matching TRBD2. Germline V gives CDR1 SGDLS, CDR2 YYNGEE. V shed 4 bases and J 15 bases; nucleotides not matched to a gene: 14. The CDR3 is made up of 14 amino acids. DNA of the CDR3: TGTGCCAGCAGCCCCACCGGGACTAGCTGGGTTCTGTTCTTC. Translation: CASSPTGTSWVLFF.

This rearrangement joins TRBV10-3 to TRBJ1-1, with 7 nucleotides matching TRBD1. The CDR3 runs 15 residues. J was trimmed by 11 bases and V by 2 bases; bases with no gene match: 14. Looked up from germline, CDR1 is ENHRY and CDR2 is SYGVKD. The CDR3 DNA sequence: TGTGCCATCAGTGAGGGTAGGGGGCGCTACGCAAGGGCTTTCTTT. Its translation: CAISEGRGRYARAFF.

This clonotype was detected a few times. CDR3 sequence (DNA): TGCGCCAGCAGCACGGCCGGACTAGCGGTCTACAATGAGCAGTTCTTC. It encodes CASSTAGLAVYNEQFF. This chain links TRBV5-1 with TRBJ2-1, with 10 bases identical to TRBD2. Per germline, CDR1 SGHRS and CDR2 YFSETQ. The length of the CDR3 is 16 residues. Trimming removed 4 bases from V and 3 bases from J; junction bases left unmatched: 7. The full variable domain, in which reference TRBV5-1 and TRBJ2-1 provide the parts outside the CDR3, is KAGVTQTPRYLIKTRGQQVTLSCSPISGHRSVSWYQQTPGQGLQFLFEYFSETQRNKGNFPGRFSGRQFSNSRSEMNVSTLELGDSALYLCASSTAGLAVYNEQFFGPGTRLTVL.

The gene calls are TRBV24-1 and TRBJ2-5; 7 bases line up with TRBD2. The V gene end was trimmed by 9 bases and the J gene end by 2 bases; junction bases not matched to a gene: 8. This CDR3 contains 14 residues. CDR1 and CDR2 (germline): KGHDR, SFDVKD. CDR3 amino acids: CATSTGGRQETQYF. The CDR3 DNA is TGTGCCACCTCGACCGGGGGGAGGCAAGAGACCCAGTACTTC.

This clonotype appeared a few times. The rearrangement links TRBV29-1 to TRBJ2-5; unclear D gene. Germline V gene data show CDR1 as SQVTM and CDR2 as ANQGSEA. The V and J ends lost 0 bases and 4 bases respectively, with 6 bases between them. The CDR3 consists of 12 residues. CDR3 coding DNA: TGCAGCGTTGAAGAAGGTGTAGAGACCCAGTACTTC. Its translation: CSVEEGVETQYF.

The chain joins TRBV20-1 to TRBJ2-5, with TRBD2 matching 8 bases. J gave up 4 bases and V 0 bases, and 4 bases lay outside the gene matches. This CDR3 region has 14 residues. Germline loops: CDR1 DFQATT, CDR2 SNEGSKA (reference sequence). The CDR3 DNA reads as TGCAGTGCTAGAGATAGCGGGACGGCAGAGACCCAGTACTTC. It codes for CSARDSGTAETQYF.

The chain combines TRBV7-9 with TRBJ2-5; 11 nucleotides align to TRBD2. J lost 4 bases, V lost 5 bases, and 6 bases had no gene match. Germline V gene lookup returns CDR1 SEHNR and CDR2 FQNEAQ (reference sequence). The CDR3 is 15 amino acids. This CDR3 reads CASSPWLAGGETQYF. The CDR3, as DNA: TGTGCCAGCAGCCCTTGGCTAGCGGGAGGAGAGACCCAGTACTTC.